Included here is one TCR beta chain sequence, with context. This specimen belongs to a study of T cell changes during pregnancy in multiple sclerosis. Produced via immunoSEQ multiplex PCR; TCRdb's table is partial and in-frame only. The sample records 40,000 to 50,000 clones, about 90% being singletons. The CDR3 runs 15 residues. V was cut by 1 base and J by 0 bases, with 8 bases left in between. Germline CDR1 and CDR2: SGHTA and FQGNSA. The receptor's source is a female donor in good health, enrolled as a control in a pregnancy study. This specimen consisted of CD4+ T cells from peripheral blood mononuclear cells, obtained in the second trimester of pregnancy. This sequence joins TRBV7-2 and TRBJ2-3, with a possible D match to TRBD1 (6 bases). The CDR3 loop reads CASSLEGHSTDTQYF. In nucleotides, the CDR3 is TGTGCCAGCAGCTTAGAGGGACATAGCACAGATACGCAGTATTTT.